The table lists the clone carrying this T cell receptor (beta chain) with many counts. CDR1 MDHEN and CDR2 SYDVKM come from the germline V gene. The CDR3 runs 15 residues. After removal of 3 bases from V and 6 bases from J, the junction contained 7 bases not matched to a gene. The source of the sample is a study of read filtering for tumor transcriptome and immune sequencing. From around 0.4 ug of RNA, a library with molecular barcoded alpha/delta and beta/gamma adaptors was made. TCRdb called the reads again in MiXCR, with one record for every CDR3 protein. The sample records fewer than 30,000 distinct CDR3 sequences, about an eighth being singletons.

The sequence came from a donor at least 40 years old with multiple myeloma. The sequencing input was a population of CD138-negative cells sorted from bone marrow. The chain has TRBV28 and TRBJ1-4; 7 nucleotides align to TRBD1. CDR3 protein: CASSFRQGGHEKLFF. The CDR3 coding sequence is TGTGCCAGCAGTTTTCGACAGGGAGGGCATGAAAAACTGTTTTTT.